Sequencing of this T cell receptor beta chain was carried out in a study of T cell responses to AZD1222 COVID-19 vaccine. Profiling relied on immunoSEQ multiplex PCR, and the TCRdb table lists in-frame clones only, not all of them. The table includes about 120,000 clones, roughly 91% detected once. Study-level results: Researchers report vaccine-associated CD4 TCRs spanning spike, with dominance at 160-218 and 743-854.

Regarding this clone: Its cognate antigen is unknown.

Trimming stripped 5 bases from V and 3 bases from J, with 11 bases between. The CDR3 runs to 14 residues. Germline CDR1 is LNHDA and CDR2 is SQIVND (reference sequence). The chain carries TRBV19 and TRBJ1-5; D remains unclear. The receptor comes from an adult who received the AZD1222 COVID-19 vaccine. Sequenced here: peripheral blood, sampled 28 days after the second AZD1222 dose. CDR3 coding DNA: TGTGCCAGTAGTCCCAGTCTTTCCAATCAGCCCCAGCATTTT. Amino acids: CASSPSLSNQPQHF.